This entry lists 20 T cell receptor beta chains sequenced from one sample in a study of OX40 agonist ivuxolimab in advanced cancers. Method: immunoSEQ multiplex PCR; TCRdb's copy keeps in-frame clones and lacks some. Counted here are about 67,000 clones, approximately 90% occurring once; the ten biggest clones make up approximately 12%. This specimen was CD4+ or CD8+ T cells sorted from blood, taken in a trial of the OX40 agonist ivuxolimab. Every receptor here comes from an adult with an advanced solid tumor such as melanoma, head and neck, liver or kidney cancer.

CDR3 in DNA: TGTGCCAGCAGCGTAGAGGTGGGGAGGGGAGGGCCCGCGAGCTCCTACAATGAGCAGTTCTTC. This translates into CASSVEVGRGGPASSYNEQFF. The rearrangement uses TRBV9 and TRBJ2-1; 7 nucleotides agree with TRBD2. Germline V gene lookup returns CDR1 SGDLS and CDR2 YYNGEE. The CDR3 runs 21 residues. V lost 0 bases, J lost 0 bases, and 18 bases stayed unmatched.

As for this clone: A much larger clone lies a single base off, so this may be a read error. In the same sample, other DNA sequences code for this CDR3. The chain is built from TRBV27 and TRBJ2-2, with D hard to call. The CDR3 consists of 14 residues. V was cut by 3 bases and J by 0 bases, with 5 bases left in between. CDR1 and CDR2 (germline): MNHEY, SMNVEV (reference sequence). The CDR3 DNA reads as TGTGCCAGCAGTTTTTCTGCGAACACCGGGGAGCTGTTTTTT. Translation: CASSFSANTGELFF.

This sequence joins TRBV10-3 and TRBJ1-3, with a possible D match to TRBD1 (6 bases). The germline V gene has CDR1 ENHRY and CDR2 SYGVKD. This CDR3 comprises 18 residues. Trimming shortened V by 10 bases and J by 0 bases, and 25 bases separated the two germline ends. The CDR3 DNA follows: TGTGCCACCAAAGGGGCCGCGGCGGGGGGCCACTCTGGAAACACCATATATTTT. This gives the protein CATKGAAAGGHSGNTIYF.

This clone was seen only a few times. The chain recombines TRBV18 with TRBJ1-5; D is ambiguous. Germline V CDR1 and CDR2: KGHSH, LQKENI. The CDR3 is made up of 14 amino acids. Deletions cut 0 bases from V and 0 bases from J, with 3 bases between. CDR3 nucleotides: TGTGCCAGCTCACCACCGGGTAGCAATCAGCCCCAGCATTTT. This gives the protein CASSPPGSNQPQHF.

The CDR3: CASSPWTSGGINYGYTF. The CDR3 nucleotides read TGCGCCAGCAGCCCATGGACCTCAGGGGGAATTAACTATGGCTACACCTTC. This chain uses TRBV4-3 with TRBJ1-2; 7 bases fit TRBD1. The CDR3 length is 17 residues. The J segment lost 1 base and the V segment lost 4 bases, leaving 12 bases of the junction unmatched. The germline V gene encodes CDR1 LGHNA and CDR2 YSLEER.

V and J are TRBV7-9 and TRBJ2-7; 9 positions agree with TRBD2. Looked up from germline, CDR1 is SEHNR and CDR2 is FQNEAQ (reference sequence). The length of the CDR3 is 16 residues. V lost 4 bases to trimming and J lost 4 bases; unmatched junction nucleotides: 11. The CDR3 DNA is TGTGCCAGCAGCTCCGACCTTAGCGGGAGAGGGTACGAGCAGTACTTC. Translated, it gives CASSSDLSGRGYEQYF.

The chain combines TRBV25-1 with TRBJ1-4, with a possible D match to TRBD1 (5 bases). The CDR3 is 13 amino acids. Looked up from germline, CDR1 is MGHDK and CDR2 is SYGVNS. V was clipped by 5 bases and J by 8 bases, with 12 bases between them. CDR3 residues: CASSWDLGEKLFF. As DNA, the CDR3 is TGTGCCAGCAGTTGGGACCTGGGGGAAAAACTGTTTTTT.

The rearrangement joins TRBV10-3 to TRBJ2-7; the match to TRBD1 covers 9 bases. This CDR3 comprises 14 residues. In germline, CDR1 is ENHRY, CDR2 SYGVKD. V was clipped by 3 bases and J by 3 bases; unmatched bases: 3. This chain's CDR3 is CAISEQGAFYEQYF. The CDR3, as DNA: TGTGCCATCAGTGAACAGGGGGCGTTCTACGAGCAGTACTTC.

The rearrangement links TRBV27 to TRBJ2-7, with 11 bases that match TRBD1. V was pared by 5 bases and J by 4 bases, with 22 bases of the junction left unmatched. Per the germline V gene, CDR1 is MNHEY and CDR2 is SMNVEV (reference sequence). This CDR3 spans 20 amino acids. Here the CDR3 reads CASSPTRGQGARARIYEQYF. DNA of the CDR3: TGTGCCAGCAGTCCAACCCGCGGACAGGGGGCCCGCGCCCGTATTTACGAGCAGTACTTC.

This rearrangement joins TRBV10-3 to TRBJ1-2; TRBD1 matches 7 bases. Germline V gene data show CDR1 as ENHRY and CDR2 as SYGVKD. This CDR3 region has 15 residues. Unmatched junction bases numbered 7, after V lost 4 bases and J lost 2 bases. Here the CDR3 DNA reads TGTGCCATCAGTGGGCTTGAGGGGGCGAACTATGGCTACACCTTC. Translating gives CAISGLEGANYGYTF.

The V call is TRBV14, the J call TRBJ2-1; no clear D. This CDR3 has 12 residues. Germline V gene sequence: CDR1 SGHDN, CDR2 FVKESK. Trimming removed 3 bases at V and 4 bases at J, with 4 bases between. The CDR3 DNA is TGTGCCAGCAGCCACACATACAATGAGCAGTTCTTC. This encodes CASSHTYNEQFF.

This chain connects TRBV29-1 to TRBJ2-1, with 7 bases identical to TRBD2. CDR1 SQVTM and CDR2 ANQGSEA come from the germline V gene. CDR3 length: 14 amino acids. The ends lost 1 base at V and 4 bases at J; junction bases unmatched: 4. CDR3 DNA: TGCAGCGTTGAAGGGCGGGGGTCTTACAATGAGCAGTTCTTC. Protein sequence: CSVEGRGSYNEQFF.

The V and J genes are TRBV27 and TRBJ2-7, with D perhaps given as TRBD1 or TRBD2 (5 bases each). The CDR3 is 17 residues long. Trimming pared 5 bases from V and 5 bases from J, leaving 25 bases between. Germline V gene lookup returns CDR1 MNHEY and CDR2 SMNVEV (reference sequence). The CDR3 DNA sequence: TGTGCCAGCAGTGAGTTGGCGAGGCTTAAGGGGAGCGACGAGCAGTACTTC. As protein: CASSELARLKGSDEQYF.

CDR3 nucleotide sequence: TGTGCCACCCTCGGCCCGGGGCGAGGGACCCAGTACTTC. It specifies CATLGPGRGTQYF. The genes are TRBV19 and TRBJ2-5; D is tentatively TRBD1 or TRBD2 (5 bases each). Germline V lookup: CDR1 LNHDA, CDR2 SQIVND (reference sequence). Trimming left V 10 bases short and J 7 bases short, with 19 bases between. The CDR3 totals 13 residues.

In its sample, this clone was seen once. The identical CDR3 is also encoded by other nucleotide sequences in the sample. The chain recombines TRBV7-9 with TRBJ2-7; D is unclear. The germline CDR1 and CDR2 sequences are SEHNR and FQNEAQ (reference sequence). V dropped 1 base and J dropped 4 bases, with 5 bases sitting between them. This CDR3 has 12 amino acids. The CDR3 coding sequence is TGTGCCAGCAGCTTAGGCAGTTACGAGCAGTACTTC. This sequence encodes CASSLGSYEQYF. Looking up the rest from reference TRBV7-9 and TRBJ2-7 gives the full variable domain: DTGVSQNPRHKITKRGQNVTFRCDPISEHNRLYWYRQTLGQGPEFLTYFQNEAQLEKSRLLSDRFSAERPKGSFSTLEIQRTEQGDSAMYLCASSLGSYEQYFGPGTRLTVT.

The V and J genes are TRBV4-1 and TRBJ2-1, with 9 bases lining up with TRBD2. The CDR3 has 18 residues. Germline trimming cut 4 bases from V and 7 bases from J; bases unmatched to any gene: 17. The germline V gene encodes CDR1 MGHRA and CDR2 YSYEKL. The DNA for the CDR3 is TGCGCCAGCAGCCGCCGATCCGGGTGGCGGGAGGGCCAAAATGAGCAGTTCTTC. Amino acid sequence: CASSRRSGWREGQNEQFF.

This clone has only one observation. The chain uses TRBV2 and TRBJ2-7; 10 bases are a match to TRBD2. Per the germline V gene, CDR1 is SNHLY and CDR2 is FYNNEI. Trimming cost V 1 base and J 4 bases; bases outside gene matches: 16. This CDR3 is 19 amino acids long. The CDR3 loop is CASSEGRSKAGGKGYEQYF. The CDR3 DNA sequence: TGTGCCAGCAGTGAAGGGCGTTCTAAAGCGGGAGGGAAAGGGTACGAGCAGTACTTC.

CDR3 DNA: TGTGCCAGCAGCCAAGGATCAGGGACCCCCCGGGAGCAGTACTTC. Residues: CASSQGSGTPREQYF. This sequence joins TRBV14 and TRBJ2-5; D might be TRBD2 (6 bases). The germline CDR1 and CDR2 sequences are SGHDN and FVKESK. The CDR3 sequence is 15 residues long. Trimming cost V 1 base and J 11 bases, with 20 bases left between them.

This clone occurred a few times. This chain connects TRBV10-3 to TRBJ2-7, with TRBD2 matching over 9 bases. The germline V gene encodes CDR1 ENHRY and CDR2 SYGVKD. The junction had 4 bases not matched to a gene; V was cut back by 0 bases and J by 1 base. The CDR3 totals 16 residues. The DNA for the CDR3 is TGTGCCATCAGTGAGTCGGTTAGCGGGGGTTCCTACGAGCAGTACTTC. This sequence encodes CAISESVSGGSYEQYF.

This clone was recorded only once. The chain links TRBV15 to TRBJ2-6, with unresolved D. The germline gives CDR1 LNHNV, CDR2 YYDKDF (reference sequence). V shed 7 bases and J shed 0 bases, with 10 bases lying between them. The CDR3 runs to 15 residues. This CDR3 reads CATTGRPSGANVLTF. The CDR3, as DNA: TGTGCCACCACCGGCCGTCCCTCTGGGGCCAACGTCCTGACTTTC.